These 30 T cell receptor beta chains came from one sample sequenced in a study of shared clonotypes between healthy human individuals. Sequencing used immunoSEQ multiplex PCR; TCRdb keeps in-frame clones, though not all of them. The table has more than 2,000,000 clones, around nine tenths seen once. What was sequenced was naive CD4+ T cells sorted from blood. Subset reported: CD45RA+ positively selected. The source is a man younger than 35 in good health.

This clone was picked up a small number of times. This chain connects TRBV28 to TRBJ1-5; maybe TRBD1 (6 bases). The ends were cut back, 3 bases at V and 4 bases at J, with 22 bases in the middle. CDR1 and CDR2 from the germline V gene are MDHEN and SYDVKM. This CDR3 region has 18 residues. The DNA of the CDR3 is TGTGCCAGCAGTTTGTTAATAGCTAGTACAGGGCGGAATCAGCCCCAGCATTTT. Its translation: CASSLLIASTGRNQPQHF. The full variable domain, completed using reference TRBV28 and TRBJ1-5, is DVKVTQSSRYLVKRTGEKVFLECVQDMDHENMFWYRQDPGLGLRLIYFSYDVKMKEKGDIPEGYSVSREKKERFSLILESASTNQTSMYLCASSLLIASTGRNQPQHFGDGTRLSIL.

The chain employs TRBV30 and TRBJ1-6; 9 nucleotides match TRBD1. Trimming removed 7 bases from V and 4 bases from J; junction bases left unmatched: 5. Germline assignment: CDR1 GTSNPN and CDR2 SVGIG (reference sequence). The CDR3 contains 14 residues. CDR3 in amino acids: CALSGTGYNSPLHF. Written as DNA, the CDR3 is TGTGCCTTGTCGGGGACAGGGTATAATTCACCCCTCCACTTT.

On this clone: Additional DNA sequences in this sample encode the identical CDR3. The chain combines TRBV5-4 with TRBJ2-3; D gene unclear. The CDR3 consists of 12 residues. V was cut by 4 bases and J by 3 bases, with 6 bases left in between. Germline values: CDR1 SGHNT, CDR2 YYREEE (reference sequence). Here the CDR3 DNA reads TGTGCCAGCAGCCCTGGGACAGATACGCAGTATTTT. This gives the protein CASSPGTDTQYF.

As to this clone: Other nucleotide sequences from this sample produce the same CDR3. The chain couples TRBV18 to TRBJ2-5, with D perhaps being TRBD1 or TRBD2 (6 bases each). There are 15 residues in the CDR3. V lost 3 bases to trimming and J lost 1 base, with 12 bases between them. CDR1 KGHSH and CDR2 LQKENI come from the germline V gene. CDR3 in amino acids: CASSPLSGAQETQYF. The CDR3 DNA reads TGTGCCAGCTCACCCCTATCGGGGGCCCAAGAGACCCAGTACTTC.

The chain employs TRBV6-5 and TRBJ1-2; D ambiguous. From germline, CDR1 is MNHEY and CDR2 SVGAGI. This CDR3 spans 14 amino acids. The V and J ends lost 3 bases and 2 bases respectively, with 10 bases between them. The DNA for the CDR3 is TGTGCCAGCAGTTATTTACGAGGGAACTATGGCTACACCTTC. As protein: CASSYLRGNYGYTF.

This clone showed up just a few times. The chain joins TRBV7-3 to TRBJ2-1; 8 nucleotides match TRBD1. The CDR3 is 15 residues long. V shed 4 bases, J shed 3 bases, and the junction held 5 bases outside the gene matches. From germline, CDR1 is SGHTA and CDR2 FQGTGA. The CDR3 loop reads CASSSTGDYYNEQFF. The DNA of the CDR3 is TGTGCCAGCAGCTCGACAGGGGATTACTACAATGAGCAGTTCTTC.

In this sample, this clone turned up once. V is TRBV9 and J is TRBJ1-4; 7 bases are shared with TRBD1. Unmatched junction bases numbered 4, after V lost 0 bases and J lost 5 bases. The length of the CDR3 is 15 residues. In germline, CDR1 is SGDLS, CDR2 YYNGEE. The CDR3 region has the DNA TGTGCCAGCAGCGTAGGGCAGGGGGGCAATGAAAAACTGTTTTTT. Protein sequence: CASSVGQGGNEKLFF. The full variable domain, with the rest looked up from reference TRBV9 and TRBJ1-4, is DSGVTQTPKHLITATGQRVTLRCSPRSGDLSVYWYQQSLDQGLQFLIQYYNGEERAKGNILERFSAQQFPDLHSELNLSSLELGDSALYFCASSVGQGGNEKLFFGSGTQLSVL.

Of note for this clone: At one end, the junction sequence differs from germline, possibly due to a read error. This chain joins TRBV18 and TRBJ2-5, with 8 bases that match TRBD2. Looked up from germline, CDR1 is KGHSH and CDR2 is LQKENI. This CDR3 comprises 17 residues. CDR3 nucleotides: TGTGCCAGCTCCCCACTGCCGGGACTAGGTTACCAAGAGACCCAGTACTTC. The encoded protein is CASSPLPGLGYQETQYF.

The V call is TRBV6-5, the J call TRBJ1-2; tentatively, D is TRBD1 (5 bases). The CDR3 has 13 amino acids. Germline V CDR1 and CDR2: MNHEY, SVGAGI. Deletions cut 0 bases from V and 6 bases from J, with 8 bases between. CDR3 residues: CASSYSVGDGYTF. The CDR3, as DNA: TGTGCCAGCAGTTACTCTGTGGGGGATGGCTACACCTTC.

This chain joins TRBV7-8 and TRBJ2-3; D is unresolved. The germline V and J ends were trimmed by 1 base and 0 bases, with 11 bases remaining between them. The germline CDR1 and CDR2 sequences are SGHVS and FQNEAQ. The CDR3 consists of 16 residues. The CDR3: CASSLVHPFSTDTQYF. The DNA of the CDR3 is TGTGCCAGCAGCTTAGTTCACCCTTTTAGCACAGATACGCAGTATTTT.

The CDR3 reads CASSGGRALSYEQYF. As DNA, the CDR3 is TGTGCCAGCAGCGGGGGACGGGCCCTCTCCTACGAGCAGTACTTC. V is TRBV11-2 and J is TRBJ2-7; D may be TRBD1 or TRBD2 (5 bases each). The CDR3 totals 15 residues. In germline, CDR1 is SGHAT, CDR2 FQNNGV. V was pared by 5 bases and J by 0 bases, with 14 bases between.

The CDR3 coding sequence is TGTGCCAGCAGCCCTCTGGGACTAGCTCAAGAGACCCAGTACTTC. Its translation: CASSPLGLAQETQYF. This chain joins TRBV7-9 and TRBJ2-5; 9 bases line up with TRBD2. The CDR3 length is 15 residues. The J segment lost 2 bases and the V segment lost 5 bases, leaving 6 bases of the junction unmatched. Looked up from germline, CDR1 is SEHNR and CDR2 is FQNEAQ (reference sequence).

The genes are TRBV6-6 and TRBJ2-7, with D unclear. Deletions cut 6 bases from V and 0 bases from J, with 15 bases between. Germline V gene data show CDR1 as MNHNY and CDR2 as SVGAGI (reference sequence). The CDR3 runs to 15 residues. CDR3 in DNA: TGTGCCAGCAGGCCCCCTCGGACCCTCTCCTACGAGCAGTACTTC. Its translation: CASRPPRTLSYEQYF.

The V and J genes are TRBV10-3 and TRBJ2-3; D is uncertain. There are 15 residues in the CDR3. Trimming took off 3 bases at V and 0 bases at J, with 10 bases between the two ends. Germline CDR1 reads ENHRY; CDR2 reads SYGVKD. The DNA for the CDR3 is TGTGCCATCAGTGATGAAGAGTTTAGCACAGATACGCAGTATTTT. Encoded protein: CAISDEEFSTDTQYF.

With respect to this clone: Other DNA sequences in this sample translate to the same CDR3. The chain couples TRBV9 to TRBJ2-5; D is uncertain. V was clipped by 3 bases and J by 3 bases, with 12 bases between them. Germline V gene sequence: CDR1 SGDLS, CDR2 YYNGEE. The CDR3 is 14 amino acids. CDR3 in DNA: TGTGCCAGCAGCGGGGGTTGGGCTGAAGAGACCCAGTACTTC. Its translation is CASSGGWAEETQYF.

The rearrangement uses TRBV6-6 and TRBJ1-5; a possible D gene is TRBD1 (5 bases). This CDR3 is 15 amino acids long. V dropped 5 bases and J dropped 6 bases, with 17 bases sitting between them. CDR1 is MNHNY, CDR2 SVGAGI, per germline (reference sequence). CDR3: CASSEQGVPGQPQHF. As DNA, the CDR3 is TGTGCCAGCAGTGAGCAGGGCGTACCGGGTCAGCCCCAGCATTTT.

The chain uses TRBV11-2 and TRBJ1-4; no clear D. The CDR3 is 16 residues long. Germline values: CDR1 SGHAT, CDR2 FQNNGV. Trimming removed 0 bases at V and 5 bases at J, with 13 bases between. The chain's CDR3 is CASSLEAGLANEKLFF. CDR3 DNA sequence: TGTGCCAGCAGCTTAGAAGCGGGCTTGGCCAATGAAAAACTGTTTTTT. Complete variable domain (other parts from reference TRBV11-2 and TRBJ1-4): EAGVAQSPRYKIIEKRQSVAFWCNPISGHATLYWYQQILGQGPKLLIQFQNNGVVDDSQLPKDRFSAERLKGVDSTLKIQPAKLEDSAVYLCASSLEAGLANEKLFFGSGTQLSVL.

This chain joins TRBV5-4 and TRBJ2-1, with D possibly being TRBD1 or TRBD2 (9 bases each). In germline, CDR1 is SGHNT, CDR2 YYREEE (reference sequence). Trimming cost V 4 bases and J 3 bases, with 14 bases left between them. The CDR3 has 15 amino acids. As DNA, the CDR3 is TGTGCCAGCAGCCTAGCGGGACAGGGCTACAATGAGCAGTTCTTC. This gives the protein CASSLAGQGYNEQFF. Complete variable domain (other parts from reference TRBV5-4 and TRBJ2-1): ETGVTQSPTHLIKTRGQQVTLRCSSQSGHNTVSWYQQALGQGPQFIFQYYREEENGRGNFPPRFSGLQFPNYSSELNVNALELDDSALYLCASSLAGQGYNEQFFGPGTRLTVL.

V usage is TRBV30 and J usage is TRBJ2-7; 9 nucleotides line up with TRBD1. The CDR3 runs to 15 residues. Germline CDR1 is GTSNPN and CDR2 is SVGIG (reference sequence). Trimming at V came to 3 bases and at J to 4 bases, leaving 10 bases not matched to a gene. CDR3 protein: CAWRKPGQGGYEQYF. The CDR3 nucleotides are TGTGCCTGGAGGAAACCGGGACAGGGAGGATACGAGCAGTACTTC.

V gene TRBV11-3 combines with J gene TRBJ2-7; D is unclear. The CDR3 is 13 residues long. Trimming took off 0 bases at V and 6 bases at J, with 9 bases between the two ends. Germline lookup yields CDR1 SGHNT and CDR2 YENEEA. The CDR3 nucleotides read TGTGCCAGCAGCTTAGATGGCCGGCGCGAGCAGTACTTC. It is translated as CASSLDGRREQYF.

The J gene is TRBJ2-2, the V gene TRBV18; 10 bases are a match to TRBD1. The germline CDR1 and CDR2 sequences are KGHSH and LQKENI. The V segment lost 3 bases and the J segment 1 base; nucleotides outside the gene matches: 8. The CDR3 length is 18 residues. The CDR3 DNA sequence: TGTGCCAGCTCACCTACCGGACAGGGGGTCTTGAACACCGGGGAGCTGTTTTTT. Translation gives CASSPTGQGVLNTGELFF.

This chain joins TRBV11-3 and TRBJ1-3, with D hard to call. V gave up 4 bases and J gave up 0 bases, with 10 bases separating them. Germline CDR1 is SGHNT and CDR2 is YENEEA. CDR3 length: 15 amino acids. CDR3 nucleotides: TGTGCCAGCAGCTCCGGATTGGCCTCTGGAAACACCATATATTTT. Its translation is CASSSGLASGNTIYF.

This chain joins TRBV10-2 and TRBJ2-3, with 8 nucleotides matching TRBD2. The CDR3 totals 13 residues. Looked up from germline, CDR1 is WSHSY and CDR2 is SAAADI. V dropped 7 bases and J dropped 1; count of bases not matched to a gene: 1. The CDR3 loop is CASTLAGTDTQYF. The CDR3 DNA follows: TGCGCCAGCACACTAGCGGGCACAGATACGCAGTATTTT.

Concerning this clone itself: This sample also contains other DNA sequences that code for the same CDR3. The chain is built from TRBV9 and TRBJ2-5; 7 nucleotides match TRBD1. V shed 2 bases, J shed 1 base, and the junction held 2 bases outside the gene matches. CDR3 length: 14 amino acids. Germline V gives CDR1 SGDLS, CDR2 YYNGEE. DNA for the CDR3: TGTGCCAGCAGCGTTTCAGGGGGCCAAGAGACCCAGTACTTC. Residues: CASSVSGGQETQYF.

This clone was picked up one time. CDR3 sequence: CAIRTEGLAEGYEQYF. CDR3 DNA sequence: TGTGCCATCAGAACAGAGGGACTAGCGGAGGGCTACGAGCAGTACTTC. V gene TRBV10-3 combines with J gene TRBJ2-7; 11 bases align to TRBD2. The CDR3 runs to 16 residues. Trimming removed 6 bases from V and 3 bases from J; junction bases left unmatched: 10. Looked up from germline, CDR1 is ENHRY and CDR2 is SYGVKD.

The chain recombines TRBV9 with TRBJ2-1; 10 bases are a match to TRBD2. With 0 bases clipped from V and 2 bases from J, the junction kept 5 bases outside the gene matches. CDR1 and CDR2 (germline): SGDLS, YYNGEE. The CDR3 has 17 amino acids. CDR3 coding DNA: TGTGCCAGCAGCGTAGTCAGCGGGAGGGGGGCCTACAATGAGCAGTTCTTC. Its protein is CASSVVSGRGAYNEQFF.

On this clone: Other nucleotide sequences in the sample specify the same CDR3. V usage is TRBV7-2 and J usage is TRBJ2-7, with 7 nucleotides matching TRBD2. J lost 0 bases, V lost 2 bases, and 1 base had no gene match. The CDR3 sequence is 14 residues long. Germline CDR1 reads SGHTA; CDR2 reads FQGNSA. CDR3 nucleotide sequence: TGTGCCAGCAGCTTACAGCGGGGCTCCTACGAGCAGTACTTC. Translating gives CASSLQRGSYEQYF.

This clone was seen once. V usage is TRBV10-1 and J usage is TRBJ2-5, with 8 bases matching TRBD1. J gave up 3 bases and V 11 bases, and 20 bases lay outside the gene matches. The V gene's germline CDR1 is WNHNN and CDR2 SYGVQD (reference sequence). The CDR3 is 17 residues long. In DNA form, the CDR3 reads TGCGCCCGCAAGGGACCCGGCAGGGGGCCTAGTGAAGAGACCCAGTACTTC. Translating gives CARKGPGRGPSEETQYF.

The CDR3 is CASSYYGTGGGYEQYF. The CDR3 DNA follows: TGTGCCAGCAGTTACTACGGGACAGGGGGCGGGTACGAGCAGTACTTC. The rearrangement links TRBV6-5 to TRBJ2-7; 12 positions agree with TRBD1. V shed 1 base and J 4 bases; nucleotides not matched to a gene: 5. The CDR3 runs 16 residues. The V gene's germline CDR1 is MNHEY and CDR2 SVGAGI.

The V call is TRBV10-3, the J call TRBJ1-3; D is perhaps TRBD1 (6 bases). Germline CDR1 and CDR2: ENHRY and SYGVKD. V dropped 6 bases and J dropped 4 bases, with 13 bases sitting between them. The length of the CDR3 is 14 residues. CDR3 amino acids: CAISSGASGNTIYF. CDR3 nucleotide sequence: TGTGCCATCAGCTCAGGGGCGTCGGGAAACACCATATATTTT.